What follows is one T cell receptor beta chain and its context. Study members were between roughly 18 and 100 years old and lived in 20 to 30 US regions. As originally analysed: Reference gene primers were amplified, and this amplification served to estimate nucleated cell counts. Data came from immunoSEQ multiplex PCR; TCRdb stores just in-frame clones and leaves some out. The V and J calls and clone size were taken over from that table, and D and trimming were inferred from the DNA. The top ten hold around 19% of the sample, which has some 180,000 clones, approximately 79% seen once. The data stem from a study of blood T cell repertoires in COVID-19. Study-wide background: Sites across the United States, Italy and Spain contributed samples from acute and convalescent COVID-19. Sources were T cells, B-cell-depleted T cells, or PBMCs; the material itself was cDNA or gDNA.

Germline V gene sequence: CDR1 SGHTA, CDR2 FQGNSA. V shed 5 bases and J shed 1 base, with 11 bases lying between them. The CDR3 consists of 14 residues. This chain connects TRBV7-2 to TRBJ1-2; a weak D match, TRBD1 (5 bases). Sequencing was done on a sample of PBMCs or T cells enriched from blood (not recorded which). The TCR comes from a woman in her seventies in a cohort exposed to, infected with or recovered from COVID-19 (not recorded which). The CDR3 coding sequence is TGTGCCAGCAGCCCTGGACACGGTAACTATGGCTACACCTTC. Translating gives CASSPGHGNYGYTF.